The 14 T cell receptor beta chains reported below all come from one sample, sequenced in a study of PD-L1 blockade in urothelial cancer. The protocol was immunoSEQ multiplex PCR, while the TCRdb copy is restricted to in-frame clones and leaves out a portion. The table lists about 82,000 clones, 85% to 95% of them singletons. The material sequenced was PBMCs, taken around atezolizumab (anti-PD-L1) treatment. The receptors come from a man aged 55 to 69 with urothelial cancer.

About this clone: The sample carries other DNA sequences with the same CDR3. The chain links TRBV7-2 to TRBJ2-7, with TRBD1 matching 9 bases. The CDR3 is made up of 14 amino acids. Looked up from germline, CDR1 is SGHTA and CDR2 is FQGNSA. The V segment lost 3 bases and the J segment 2 bases; nucleotides outside the gene matches: 2. CDR3 loop: CASSFRDRAYEQYF. In nucleotides, the CDR3 is TGTGCCAGCAGCTTCCGGGACAGGGCCTACGAGCAGTACTTC.

CDR3 residues: CASSQDAGDRAQTQYF. CDR3 DNA: TGTGCCAGCAGCCAGGACGCTGGAGACAGGGCTCAGACCCAGTACTTC. The chain links TRBV4-2 to TRBJ2-5, with 7 bases aligning to TRBD1. V lost 3 bases to trimming and J lost 6 bases; unmatched junction nucleotides: 13. Germline CDR1 and CDR2: LGHNA and YNFKEQ. The CDR3 spans 16 residues.

V and J are TRBV7-2 and TRBJ2-5; 12 nucleotides agree with TRBD2. Unmatched junction bases numbered 8, after V lost 7 bases and J lost 5 bases. In germline, CDR1 is SGHTA, CDR2 FQGNSA. The CDR3 is 15 amino acids. The CDR3 DNA is TGTGCCAGCACTTTAGGCCTAGCGGGAGGGGAGACCCAGTACTTC. Translated: CASTLGLAGGETQYF.

The chain has TRBV5-6 and TRBJ2-5; weak D call: TRBD2 (5 bases). V lost 1 base and J lost 1, with 8 bases in between. The CDR3 is made up of 14 amino acids. Germline V gene data show CDR1 as SGHDT and CDR2 as YYEEEE. CDR3 in DNA: TGTGCCAGCAGCTTGAGGAGCGGCCAAGAGACCCAGTACTTC. Protein: CASSLRSGQETQYF.

The rearrangement links TRBV6-6 to TRBJ2-7; 9 positions agree with TRBD2. The trim removed 5 bases at V and 0 bases at J, leaving 2 bases unmatched. The germline CDR1 and CDR2 sequences are MNHNY and SVGAGI (reference sequence). The CDR3 sequence is 14 residues long. The DNA of the CDR3 is TGTGCCAGCAGTGCTAGCGGGAACTCCTACGAGCAGTACTTC. Translated, it gives CASSASGNSYEQYF.

This chain links TRBV11-3 with TRBJ2-1, with 8 bases aligning to TRBD2. The CDR3 contains 15 residues. J lost 1 base, V lost 5 bases, and 4 bases had no gene match. Germline assignment: CDR1 SGHNT and CDR2 YENEEA. CDR3: CASSPRGGSYNEQFF. In DNA form, the CDR3 reads TGTGCCAGCAGCCCCCGGGGGGGTTCCTACAATGAGCAGTTCTTC. The full variable domain, with the rest looked up from reference TRBV11-3 and TRBJ2-1, is EAGVVQSPRYKIIEKKQPVAFWCNPISGHNTLYWYLQNLGQGPELLIRYENEEAVDDSQLPKDRFSAERLKGVDSTLKIQPAELGDSAVYLCASSPRGGSYNEQFFGPGTRLTVL.

As regards this clone: A junction boundary mismatches the germline segment, possibly from a read error. The genes are TRBV7-7 and TRBJ2-5, with 9 nucleotides matching TRBD1. Germline V gene lookup returns CDR1 SSHAT and CDR2 FNYEAQ (reference sequence). The CDR3 loop spans 13 amino acids. The CDR3 here is CASSPDRGETQYF. CDR3 DNA sequence: TGTGCTAGCAGTCCGGACAGGGGTGAGACCCAGTACTTC.

This clone showed up just once. The J gene is TRBJ1-1, the V gene TRBV23-1; weak D call: TRBD1 (5 bases). TRBV23-1 is sorted into the ORF group, with uncertain function. The CDR3 runs to 16 residues. Trimming left V 7 bases short and J 3 bases short, with 21 bases between. The CDR3 nucleotides read TGCGCCAGCACCCCCAGACCGGGACGGGAGCACACTGAAGCTTTCTTT. This gives the protein CASTPRPGREHTEAFF.

CDR3 bases: TGTGCCAGCTCACCTCTGATTCCCGGGACATCAATGAACACTGAAGCTTTCTTT. Its translation: CASSPLIPGTSMNTEAFF. This chain connects TRBV18 to TRBJ1-1, with a possible D match to TRBD1 (6 bases). Trimming shortened V by 3 bases and J by 0 bases, and 20 bases separated the two germline ends. The CDR3 consists of 18 residues. Germline assignment: CDR1 KGHSH and CDR2 LQKENI. Drawing the rest from reference TRBV18 and TRBJ1-1, the complete variable domain is NAGVMQNPRHLVRRRGQEARLRCSPMKGHSHVYWYRQLPEEGLKFMVYLQKENIIDESGMPKERFSAEFPKEGPSILRIQQVVRGDSAAYFCASSPLIPGTSMNTEAFFGQGTRLTVV.

The rearrangement uses TRBV7-2 and TRBJ2-5; 13 bases fit TRBD2. CDR1 and CDR2 from the germline V gene are SGHTA and FQGNSA. Trimming cost V 5 bases and J 5 bases; bases outside gene matches: 8. CDR3 size: 16 residues. CDR3 sequence reads: CASSPILAGGRETQYF. Here the CDR3 DNA reads TGTGCCAGCAGCCCAATACTAGCGGGAGGGCGTGAGACCCAGTACTTC. Together with reference TRBV7-2 and TRBJ2-5, the CDR3 gives the full variable domain: GAGVSQSPSNKVTEKGKDVELRCDPISGHTALYWYRQSLGQGLEFLIYFQGNSAPDKSGLPSDRFSAERTGGSVSTLTIQRTQQEDSAVYLCASSPILAGGRETQYFGPGTRLLVL.

This chain joins TRBV11-2 and TRBJ2-2, with TRBD2 as a possible D gene (8 bases). The CDR3 covers 15 residues. Between the trimmed V and J ends, which lost 5 bases and 6 bases, there was a span of 16 bases. CDR1 and CDR2 from the germline V gene are SGHAT and FQNNGV. The CDR3 coding sequence is TGTGCCAGCAGCCCCAGGGGGACTAGTCCCGGGGAGCTGTTTTTT. It is translated as CASSPRGTSPGELFF.

The J gene is TRBJ2-3, the V gene TRBV9; 9 positions agree with TRBD2. With 2 bases clipped from V and 7 bases from J, the junction kept 2 bases outside the gene matches. From germline, CDR1 is SGDLS and CDR2 YYNGEE. CDR3 length equals 13 residues. Written as DNA, the CDR3 is TGTGCCAGCAGCGTGCGGGGGGGAAATACGCAGTATTTT. Translated: CASSVRGGNTQYF.

The rearrangement joins TRBV28 to TRBJ1-5; 8 nucleotides agree with TRBD1. The CDR3 loop spans 13 amino acids. Germline-derived CDR1 and CDR2 are MDHEN and SYDVKM. CDR3 in DNA: TGTGGACCGGACAGGGCGAGTGGGCAGCCCCAGCATTTT. This encodes CGPDRASGQPQHF.

The rearrangement links TRBV19 to TRBJ2-3, with D maybe TRBD1 (5 bases). Germline CDR1 is LNHDA and CDR2 is SQIVND (reference sequence). This CDR3 has 14 amino acids. Trimming took off 6 bases at V and 2 bases at J, with 12 bases between the two ends. The CDR3 reads CASSITGPTDTQYF. CDR3 bases: TGTGCCAGTAGCATAACAGGTCCCACAGATACGCAGTATTTT.